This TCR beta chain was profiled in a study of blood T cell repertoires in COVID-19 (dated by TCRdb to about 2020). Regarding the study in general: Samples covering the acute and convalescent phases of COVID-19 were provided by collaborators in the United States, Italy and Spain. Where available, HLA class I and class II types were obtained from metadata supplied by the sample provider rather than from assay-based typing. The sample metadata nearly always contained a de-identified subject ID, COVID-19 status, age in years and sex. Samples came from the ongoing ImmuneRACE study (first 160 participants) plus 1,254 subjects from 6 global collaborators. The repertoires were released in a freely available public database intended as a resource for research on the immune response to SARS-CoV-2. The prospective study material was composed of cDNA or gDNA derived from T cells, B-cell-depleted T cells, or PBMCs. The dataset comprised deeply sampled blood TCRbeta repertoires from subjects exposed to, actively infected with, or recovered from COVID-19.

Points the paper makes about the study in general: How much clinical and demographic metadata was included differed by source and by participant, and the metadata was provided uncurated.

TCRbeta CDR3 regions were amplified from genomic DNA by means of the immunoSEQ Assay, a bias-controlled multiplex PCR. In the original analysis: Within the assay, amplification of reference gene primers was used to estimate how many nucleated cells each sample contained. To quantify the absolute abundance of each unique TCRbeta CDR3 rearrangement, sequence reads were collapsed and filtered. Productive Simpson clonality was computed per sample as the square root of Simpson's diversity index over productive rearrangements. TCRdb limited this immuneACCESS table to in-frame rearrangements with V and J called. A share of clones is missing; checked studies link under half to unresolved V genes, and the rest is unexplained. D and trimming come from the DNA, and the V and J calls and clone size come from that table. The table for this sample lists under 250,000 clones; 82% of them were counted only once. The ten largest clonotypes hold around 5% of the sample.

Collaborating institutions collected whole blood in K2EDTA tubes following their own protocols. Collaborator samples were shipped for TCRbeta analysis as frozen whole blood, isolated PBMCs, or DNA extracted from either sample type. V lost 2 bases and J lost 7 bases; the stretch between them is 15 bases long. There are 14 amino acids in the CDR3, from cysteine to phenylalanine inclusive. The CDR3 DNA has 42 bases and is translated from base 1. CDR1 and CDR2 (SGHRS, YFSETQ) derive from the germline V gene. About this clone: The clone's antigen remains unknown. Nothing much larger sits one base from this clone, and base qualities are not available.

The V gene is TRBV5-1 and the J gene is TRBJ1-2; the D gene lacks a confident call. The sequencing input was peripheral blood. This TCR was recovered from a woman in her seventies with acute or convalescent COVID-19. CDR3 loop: CASSFQLEGGGYTF. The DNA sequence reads TGCGCCAGCAGCTTCCAGCTGGAGGGAGGTGGCTACACCTTC.